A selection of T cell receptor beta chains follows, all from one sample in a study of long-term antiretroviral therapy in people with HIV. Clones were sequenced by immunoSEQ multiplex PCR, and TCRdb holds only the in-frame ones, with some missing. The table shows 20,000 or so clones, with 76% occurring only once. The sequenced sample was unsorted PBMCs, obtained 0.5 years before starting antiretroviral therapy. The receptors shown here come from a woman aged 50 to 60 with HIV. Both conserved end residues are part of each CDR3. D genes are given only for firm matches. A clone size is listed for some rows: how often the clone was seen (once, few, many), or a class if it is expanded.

CASSQVLFGTGEEKLFF,TGTGCCAGCAGCCAAGTGCTTTTTGGGACAGGGGAAGAAAAACTGTTTTTT,TRBV14,TRBD1,TRBJ1-4,NA
CASSLVYFASYNEQFF,TGTGCCAGCAGCTTAGTTTATTTCGCCTCCTACAATGAGCAGTTCTTC,TRBV11-2,NA,TRBJ2-1,NA
CASTTGVTGYTF,TGTGCCAGCACGACAGGGGTTACTGGCTACACCTTC,TRBV6-6,TRBD1,TRBJ1-2,few
CSVDPGQDFNNYGYTF,TGCAGCGTCGACCCGGGACAGGATTTTAATAACTATGGCTACACCTTC,TRBV29-1,TRBD1,TRBJ1-2,NA
CASSSGQGNYGYTF,TGCGCCAGCAGCTCAGGACAGGGCAACTATGGCTACACCTTC,TRBV5-1,TRBD1,TRBJ1-2,few
CASSPDRDRAENEQFF,TGTGCCAGCAGCCCCGACCGGGACAGGGCAGAGAATGAGCAGTTCTTC,TRBV11-1,TRBD1,TRBJ2-1,once
CASSRGHETQYF,TGTGCCAGCAGTAGGGGGCACGAGACCCAGTACTTC,TRBV25-1,TRBD1,TRBJ2-5,NA
CASSRTGGGEMNTEAFF,TGTGCCAGCAGCCGGACAGGGGGCGGAGAAATGAACACTGAAGCTTTCTTT,TRBV7-9,TRBD1,TRBJ1-1,NA
CASSRGNGYTF,TGTGCCAGCAGTCGGGGGAATGGCTACACCTTC,TRBV6-5,NA,TRBJ1-2,few
CASGLFTTSGANVLTF,TGTGCTAGTGGTTTGTTCACGACCTCTGGGGCCAACGTCCTGACTTTC,TRBV12-5,NA,TRBJ2-6,NA
CASSQDSPRAGNTIYF,TGTGCCAGCAGCCAAGATAGCCCCAGGGCTGGAAACACCATATATTTT,TRBV4-2,NA,TRBJ1-3,NA
CASSPGAGAYNEQFF,TGTGCCAGCTCACCAGGAGCGGGGGCCTACAATGAGCAGTTCTTC,TRBV18,TRBD2,TRBJ2-1,NA
CASSMAPIDYTF,TGTGCCAGTAGTATGGCGCCAATTGACTACACCTTC,TRBV19,NA,TRBJ1-2,NA
CASSFAGGRNNEQFF,TGTGCCAGCAGCTTCGCGGGGGGGAGGAACAATGAGCAGTTCTTC,TRBV5-4,TRBD2,TRBJ2-1,NA
CASSPGQGNTEAFF,TGCGCCAGCAGCCCGGGACAGGGGAACACTGAAGCTTTCTTT,TRBV5-1,TRBD1,TRBJ1-1,NA
CASSILRPTWGTGELFF,TGCGCCAGCAGCATCTTACGCCCGACCTGGGGGACCGGGGAGCTGTTTTTT,TRBV5-1,NA,TRBJ2-2,NA
CASSPETGLKAFYGYTF,TGTGCCAGCAGCCCTGAGACAGGACTGAAAGCTTTTTATGGCTACACCTTC,TRBV11-2,NA,TRBJ1-2,NA
CASSPLGLTGGDSAGYTF,TGTGCCAGCTCACCCCTCGGTCTGACAGGGGGCGATTCCGCTGGCTACACCTTC,TRBV18,TRBD1,TRBJ1-2,NA
CASTPDRKNTEAFF,TGTGCCAGCACCCCGGACAGGAAGAACACTGAAGCTTTCTTT,TRBV27,TRBD1,TRBJ1-1,NA
CASSKFQDGGKQYF,TGTGCCAGCAGTAAGTTCCAGGACGGGGGTAAGCAGTACTTC,TRBV27,NA,TRBJ2-7,NA
CASSDRGEKLFF,TGTGCCAGCAGTGACAGGGGTGAAAAACTGTTTTTT,TRBV6-1,NA,TRBJ1-4,NA
CASIWGGYGYTF,TGTGCCAGCATTTGGGGGGGCTATGGCTACACCTTC,TRBV6-1,NA,TRBJ1-2,few
CASSQERAPLVGTIYF,TGCGCCAGCAGCCAAGAAAGGGCCCCTCTTGTAGGCACCATATATTTT,TRBV4-1,NA,TRBJ1-3,NA
CASSLTPTGSYTF,TGTGCCAGCAGTTTAACGCCGACAGGCTCATACACCTTC,TRBV27,NA,TRBJ1-2,NA
CASSLVGGSGNEQFF,TGTGCCAGCAGCTTGGTGGGCGGGTCGGGGAATGAGCAGTTCTTC,TRBV5-6,NA,TRBJ2-1,NA
CASSPLTLFNEKLFF,TGCGCCAGCAGTCCCCTGACACTCTTTAATGAAAAACTGTTTTTT,TRBV5-1,NA,TRBJ1-4,NA
CASSSASHRDGYTF,TGCGCCAGCAGCTCGGCGAGCCATCGGGATGGCTACACCTTC,TRBV5-1,NA,TRBJ1-2,NA
CASSEVMGQPQHF,TGTGCCAGCAGTGAAGTAATGGGGCAGCCCCAGCATTTT,TRBV6-1,NA,TRBJ1-5,NA
CASSYSQSSSYEQYF,TGTGCCAGCAGTTACTCTCAGTCGAGCTCCTACGAGCAGTACTTC,TRBV6-5,NA,TRBJ2-7,once
CASSLLRETQYF,TGTGCCAGCAGCCTACTCAGGGAGACCCAGTACTTC,TRBV11-2,NA,TRBJ2-5,NA
CASSADSYTGELFF,TGTGCCAGCAGCGCCGACAGTTACACCGGGGAGCTGTTTTTT,TRBV7-3,NA,TRBJ2-2,medium-sized
CASSPSGTANTGELFF,TGTGCCAGCTCACCCTCTGGGACAGCCAACACCGGGGAGCTGTTTTTT,TRBV18,TRBD1,TRBJ2-2,NA
CASSYFPAGEDGYTF,TGTGCCAGCAGTTACTTCCCCGCAGGGGAGGATGGCTACACCTTC,TRBV6-5,NA,TRBJ1-2,NA
CASSPFPAGSYEQYF,TGCGCCAGCAGCCCCTTTCCAGCGGGATCCTACGAGCAGTACTTC,TRBV5-1,TRBD2,TRBJ2-7,NA
CASRPTADRPQHF,TGTGCCAGCAGGCCGACAGCCGATCGGCCCCAGCATTTT,TRBV6-6,NA,TRBJ1-5,NA
CASSWGRDGGETQYF,TGTGCCAGCAGCTGGGGCCGGGACGGAGGGGAGACCCAGTACTTC,TRBV9,NA,TRBJ2-5,NA
CASSSGGGETQYF,TGCGCCAGCAGCTCAGGGGGCGGGGAGACCCAGTACTTC,TRBV5-1,TRBD1,TRBJ2-5,NA
CASSYRANYGYTF,TGTGCCAGCAGCTACAGGGCTAATTATGGCTACACCTTC,TRBV5-5,NA,TRBJ1-2,NA
CASSFRIDRLSYEQYF,TGTGCCAGCAGTTTCCGAATCGACAGGTTGTCCTACGAGCAGTACTTC,TRBV28,NA,TRBJ2-7,NA
CASSSLADTQYF,TGTGCCAGCAGCTCCCTAGCAGATACGCAGTATTTT,TRBV7-2,NA,TRBJ2-3,NA
CASSGAGEGLNIQYF,TGTGCCAGCAGCGGGGCCGGGGAGGGTCTAAACATTCAGTACTTC,TRBV5-6,TRBD2,TRBJ2-4,NA
CASSFFTEGTEAFF,TGTGCCAGCAGTTTTTTCACGGAGGGCACTGAAGCTTTCTTT,TRBV6-6,NA,TRBJ1-1,once
CASRVTGGISGEQYF,TGTGCCAGCAGGGTGACAGGGGGGATTAGCGGCGAGCAGTACTTC,TRBV2,TRBD1,TRBJ2-7,NA